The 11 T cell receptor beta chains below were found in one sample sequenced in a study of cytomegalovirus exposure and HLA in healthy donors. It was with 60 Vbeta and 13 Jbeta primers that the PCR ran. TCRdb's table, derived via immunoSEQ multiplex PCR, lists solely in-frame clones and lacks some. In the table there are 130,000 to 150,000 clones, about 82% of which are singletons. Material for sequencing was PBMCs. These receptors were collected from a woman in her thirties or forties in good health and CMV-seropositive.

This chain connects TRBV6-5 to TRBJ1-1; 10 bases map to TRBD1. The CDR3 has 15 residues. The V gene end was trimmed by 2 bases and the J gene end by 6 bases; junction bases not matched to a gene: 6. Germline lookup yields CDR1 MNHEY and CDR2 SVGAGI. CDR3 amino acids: CASSYTWTGGSEAFF. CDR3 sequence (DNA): TGTGCCAGCAGTTACACTTGGACAGGGGGGTCTGAAGCTTTCTTT.

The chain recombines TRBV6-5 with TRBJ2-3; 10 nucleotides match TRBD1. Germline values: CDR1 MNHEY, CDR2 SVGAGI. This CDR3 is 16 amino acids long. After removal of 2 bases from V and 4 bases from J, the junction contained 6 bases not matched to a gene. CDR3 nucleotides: TGTGCCAGCAGTTACGGGACAGGGGTTGTGGCAGATACGCAGTATTTT. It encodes CASSYGTGVVADTQYF.

CDR3 DNA: TGTGCCAGCAGGCGCTCGGGAGAAAAACTGTTTTTT. Translating it yields CASRRSGEKLFF. The J gene is TRBJ1-4, the V gene TRBV6-6; no firm D call. The CDR3 sequence is 12 residues long. V was pared by 6 bases and J by 8 bases, with 10 bases between. The germline gives CDR1 MNHNY, CDR2 SVGAGI (reference sequence).

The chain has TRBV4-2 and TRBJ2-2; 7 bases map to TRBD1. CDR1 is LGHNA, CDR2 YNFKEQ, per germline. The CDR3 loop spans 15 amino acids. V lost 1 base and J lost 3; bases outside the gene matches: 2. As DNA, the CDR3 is TGTGCCAGCAGCCAAGGACAGGGCGACACCGGGGAGCTGTTTTTT. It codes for CASSQGQGDTGELFF.

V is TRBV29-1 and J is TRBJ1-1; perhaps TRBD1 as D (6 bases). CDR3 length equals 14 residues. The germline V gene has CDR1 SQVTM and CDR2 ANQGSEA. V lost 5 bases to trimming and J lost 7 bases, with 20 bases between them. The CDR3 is CSVFPSGGAVEAFF. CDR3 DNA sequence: TGCAGCGTTTTCCCGAGTGGGGGGGCGGTTGAAGCTTTCTTT.

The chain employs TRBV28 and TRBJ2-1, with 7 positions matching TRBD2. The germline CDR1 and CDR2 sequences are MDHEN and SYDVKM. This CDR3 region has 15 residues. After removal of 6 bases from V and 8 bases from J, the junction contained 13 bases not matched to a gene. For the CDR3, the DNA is TGTGCCAGCAGCCCGTATTGGCGCGGGGGTCATGAGCAGTTCTTC. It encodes CASSPYWRGGHEQFF.

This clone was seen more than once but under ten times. The CDR3 DNA reads TGTGCCAGCAGTGAAGCGCCCCGGGTGTGGGACTATGGCTACACCTTC. This encodes CASSEAPRVWDYGYTF. The chain employs TRBV6-1 and TRBJ1-2, with unresolved D. V lost 0 bases, J lost 3 bases, and 14 bases lay in between. From germline, CDR1 is MNHNS and CDR2 SASEGT. This CDR3 contains 16 residues.

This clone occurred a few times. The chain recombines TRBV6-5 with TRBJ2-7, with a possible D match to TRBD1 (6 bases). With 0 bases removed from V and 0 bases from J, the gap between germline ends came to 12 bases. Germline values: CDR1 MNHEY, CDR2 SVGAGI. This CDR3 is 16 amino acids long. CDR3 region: CASSYSILGGSYEQYF. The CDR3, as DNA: TGTGCCAGCAGTTACTCGATTCTAGGGGGCTCCTACGAGCAGTACTTC.

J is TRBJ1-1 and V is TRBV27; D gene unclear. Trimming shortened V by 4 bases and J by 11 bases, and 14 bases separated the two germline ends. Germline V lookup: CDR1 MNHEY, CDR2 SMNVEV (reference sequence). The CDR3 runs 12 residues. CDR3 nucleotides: TGTGCCAGCAGTTCCGGGATGGGGAGGGCTTTCTTT. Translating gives CASSSGMGRAFF.

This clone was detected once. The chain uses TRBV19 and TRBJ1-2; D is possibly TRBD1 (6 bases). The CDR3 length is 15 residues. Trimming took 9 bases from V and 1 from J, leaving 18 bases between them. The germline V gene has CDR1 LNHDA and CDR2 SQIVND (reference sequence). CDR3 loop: CASLFTGRGNYGYTF. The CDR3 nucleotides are TGTGCCAGCCTGTTTACAGGGCGAGGTAACTATGGCTACACCTTC.

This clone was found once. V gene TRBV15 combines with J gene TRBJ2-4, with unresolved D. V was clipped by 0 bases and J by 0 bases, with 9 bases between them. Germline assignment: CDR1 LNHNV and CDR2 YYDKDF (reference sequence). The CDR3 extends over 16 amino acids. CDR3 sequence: CATSREGAGAKNIQYF. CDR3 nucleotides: TGTGCCACCAGCAGAGAAGGAGCTGGAGCCAAAAACATTCAGTACTTC.